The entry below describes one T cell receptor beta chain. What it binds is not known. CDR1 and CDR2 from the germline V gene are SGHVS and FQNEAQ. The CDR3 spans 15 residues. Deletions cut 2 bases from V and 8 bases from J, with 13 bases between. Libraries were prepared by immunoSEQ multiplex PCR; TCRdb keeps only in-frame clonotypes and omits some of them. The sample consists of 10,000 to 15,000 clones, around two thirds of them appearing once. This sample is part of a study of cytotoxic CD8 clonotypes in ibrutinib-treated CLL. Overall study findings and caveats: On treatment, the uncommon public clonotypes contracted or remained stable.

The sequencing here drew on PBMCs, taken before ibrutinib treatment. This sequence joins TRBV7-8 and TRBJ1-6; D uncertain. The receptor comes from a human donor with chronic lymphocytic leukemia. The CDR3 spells CASSLRAGRDSPLHF. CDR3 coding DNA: TGTGCCAGCAGCTTACGGGCAGGCCGCGATTCACCCCTCCACTTT.